Listed here are 3 T cell receptor beta chains from one sample, sequenced in a study of blood T cells in healthy people across ages. Together with a sample-barcoded 5' primer, a J-beta primer mix was included in a second PCR lasting roughly 6 to 12 cycles. TCRdb re-derived calls from the 5' RACE reads in MiXCR, one entry per CDR3 protein. The sample contains 1.5 million to 2 million distinct CDR3 sequences, about 50% of which appear only once. Sequencing input: blood. The receptors here all came from a middle-aged woman in good health.

Points on this clonotype: At one of its ends the junction is not consistent with the germline gene, which may arise from a read error. The chain couples TRBV4-3 to TRBJ2-7, with D unresolved. CDR1 is LGHNA and CDR2 is YSLEER in the germline V gene. This CDR3 is built from 13 residues. The CDR3 loop is CASSPGHSSEQYF. CDR3 in DNA: TGCGCCAGCAGCCCGGGCCATTCCTCCGAGCAGTACTTC.

The J gene is TRBJ2-5, the V gene TRBV15, with 7 bases fitting TRBD1. Trimming at V came to 4 bases and at J to 2 bases, leaving 4 bases not matched to a gene. Germline V lookup: CDR1 LNHNV, CDR2 YYDKDF (reference sequence). The CDR3 is 14 residues long. The DNA for the CDR3 is TGTGCCACCAGCACTCCGACAGGGCAAGAGACCCAGTACTTC. This gives the protein CATSTPTGQETQYF.

The V and J genes are TRBV20-1 and TRBJ1-1, with D unresolved. V lost 6 bases to trimming and J lost 1 base, with 12 bases between them. CDR1 is DFQATT, CDR2 SNEGSKA, per germline (reference sequence). The CDR3 has 13 residues. The CDR3 DNA is TGCAGTGCACCACAGAATACGAACACTGAAGCTTTCTTT. Its translation: CSAPQNTNTEAFF.